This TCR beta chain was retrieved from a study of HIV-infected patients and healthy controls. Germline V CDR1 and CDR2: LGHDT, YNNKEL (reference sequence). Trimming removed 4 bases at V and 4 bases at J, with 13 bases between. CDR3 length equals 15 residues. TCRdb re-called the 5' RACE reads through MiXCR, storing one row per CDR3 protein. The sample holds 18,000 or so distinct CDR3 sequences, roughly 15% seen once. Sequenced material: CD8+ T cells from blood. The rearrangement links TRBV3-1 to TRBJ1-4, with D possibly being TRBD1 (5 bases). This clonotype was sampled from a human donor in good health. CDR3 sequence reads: CASSPLGTDNEKLFF. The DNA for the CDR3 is TGTGCCAGCAGCCCTCTCGGGACGGATAATGAAAAACTGTTTTTT. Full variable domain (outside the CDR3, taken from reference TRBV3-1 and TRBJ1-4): DTAVSQTPKYLVTQMGNDKSIKCEQNLGHDTMYWYKQDSKKFLKIMFSYNNKELIINETVPNRFSPKSPDKAHLNLHINSLELGDSAVYFCASSPLGTDNEKLFFGSGTQLSVL.